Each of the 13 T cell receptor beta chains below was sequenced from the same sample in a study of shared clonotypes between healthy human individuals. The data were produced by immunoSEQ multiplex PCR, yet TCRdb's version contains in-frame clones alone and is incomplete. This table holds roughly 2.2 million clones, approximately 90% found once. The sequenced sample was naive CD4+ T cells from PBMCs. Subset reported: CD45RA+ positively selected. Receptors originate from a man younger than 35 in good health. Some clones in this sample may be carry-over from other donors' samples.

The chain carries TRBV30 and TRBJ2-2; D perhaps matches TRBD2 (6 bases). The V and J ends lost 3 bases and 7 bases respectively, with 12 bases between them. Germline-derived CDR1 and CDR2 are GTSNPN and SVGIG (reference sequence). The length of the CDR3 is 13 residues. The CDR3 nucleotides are TGTGCCTGGAGGGCGGGGTTGGACGGGGAGCTGTTTTTT. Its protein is CAWRAGLDGELFF.

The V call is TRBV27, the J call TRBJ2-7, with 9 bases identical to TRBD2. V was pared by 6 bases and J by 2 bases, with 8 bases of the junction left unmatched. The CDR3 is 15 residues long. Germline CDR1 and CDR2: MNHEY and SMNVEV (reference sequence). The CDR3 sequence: CASRPVAGETYEQYF. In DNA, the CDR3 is TGTGCCAGCAGACCAGTAGCGGGAGAGACCTACGAGCAGTACTTC.

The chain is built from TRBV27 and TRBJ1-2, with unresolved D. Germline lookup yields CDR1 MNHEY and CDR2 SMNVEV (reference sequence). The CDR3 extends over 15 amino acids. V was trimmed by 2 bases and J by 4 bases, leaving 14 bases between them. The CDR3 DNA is TGTGCCAGCAGTTTAACCTTCGGAGGGATCTATGGCTACACCTTC. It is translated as CASSLTFGGIYGYTF.

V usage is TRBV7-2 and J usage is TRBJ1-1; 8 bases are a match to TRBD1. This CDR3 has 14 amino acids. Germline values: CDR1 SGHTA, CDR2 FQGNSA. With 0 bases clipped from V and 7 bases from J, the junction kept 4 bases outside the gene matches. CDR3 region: CASSLADRAIEAFF. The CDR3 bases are TGTGCCAGCAGCTTAGCGGACAGGGCCATTGAAGCTTTCTTT.

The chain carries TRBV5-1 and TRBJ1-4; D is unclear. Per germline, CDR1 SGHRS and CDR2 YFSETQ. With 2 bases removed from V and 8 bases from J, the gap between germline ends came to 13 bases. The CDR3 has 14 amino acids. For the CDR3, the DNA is TGCGCCAGCAGCTTCGACTCCTCCGGGGAAAAACTGTTTTTT. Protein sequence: CASSFDSSGEKLFF. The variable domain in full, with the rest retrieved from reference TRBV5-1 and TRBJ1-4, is KAGVTQTPRYLIKTRGQQVTLSCSPISGHRSVSWYQQTPGQGLQFLFEYFSETQRNKGNFPGRFSGRQFSNSRSEMNVSTLELGDSALYLCASSFDSSGEKLFFGSGTQLSVL.

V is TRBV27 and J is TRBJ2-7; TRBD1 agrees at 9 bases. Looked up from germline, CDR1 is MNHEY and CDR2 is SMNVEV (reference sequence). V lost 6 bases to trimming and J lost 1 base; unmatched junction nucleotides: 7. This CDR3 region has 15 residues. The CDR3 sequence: CASRKYRGRSYEQYF. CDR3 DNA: TGTGCCAGCAGAAAGTACAGGGGGCGGTCCTACGAGCAGTACTTC.

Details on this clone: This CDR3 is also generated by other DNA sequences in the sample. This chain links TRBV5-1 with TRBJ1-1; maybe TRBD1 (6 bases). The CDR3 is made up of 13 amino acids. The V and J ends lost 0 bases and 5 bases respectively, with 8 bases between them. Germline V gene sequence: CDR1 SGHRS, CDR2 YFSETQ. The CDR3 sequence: CASSLVRGTEAFF. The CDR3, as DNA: TGCGCCAGCAGCTTGGTCAGGGGAACTGAAGCTTTCTTT.

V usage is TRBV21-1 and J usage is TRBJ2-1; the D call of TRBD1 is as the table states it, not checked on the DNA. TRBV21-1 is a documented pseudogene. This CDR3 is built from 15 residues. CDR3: CASSKGAQGRNEQFF. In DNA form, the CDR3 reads TGTGCCAGCAGCAAAGGAGCACAGGGGAGGAATGAGCAGTTCTTC.

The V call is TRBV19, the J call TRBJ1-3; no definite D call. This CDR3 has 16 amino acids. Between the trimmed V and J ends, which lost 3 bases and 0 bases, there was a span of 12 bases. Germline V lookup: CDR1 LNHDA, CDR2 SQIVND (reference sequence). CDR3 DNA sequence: TGTGCCAGTAGTATCCTCTTTGGAAACTCTGGAAACACCATATATTTT. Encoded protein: CASSILFGNSGNTIYF.

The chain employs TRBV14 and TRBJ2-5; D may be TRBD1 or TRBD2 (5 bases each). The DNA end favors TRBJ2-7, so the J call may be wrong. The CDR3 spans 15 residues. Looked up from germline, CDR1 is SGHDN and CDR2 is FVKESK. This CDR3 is CASSQDGQGRYEQYF. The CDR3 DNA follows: TGTGCCAGCAGCCAAGATGGCCAGGGACGGTACGAGCAGTACTTC.

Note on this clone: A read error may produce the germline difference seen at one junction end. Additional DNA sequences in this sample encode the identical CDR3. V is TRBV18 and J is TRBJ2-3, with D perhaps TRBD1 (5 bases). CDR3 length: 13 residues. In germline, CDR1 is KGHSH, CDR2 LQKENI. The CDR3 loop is CASSPQGTDTQYF. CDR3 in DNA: TGTGCCAGCTCGCCACAGGGCACAGATACGCAGTATTTT.

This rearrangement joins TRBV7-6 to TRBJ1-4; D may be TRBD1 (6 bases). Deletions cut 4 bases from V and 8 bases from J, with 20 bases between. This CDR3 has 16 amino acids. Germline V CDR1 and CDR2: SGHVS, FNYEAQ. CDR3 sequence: CASSSQTPGHGEKLFF. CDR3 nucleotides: TGTGCCAGCAGCTCCCAAACACCGGGACACGGCGAAAAACTGTTTTTT.

CDR3 coding DNA: TGTGCCAGCAGCTTGGGAAGTGACGAGCAGTACTTC. Amino acid sequence: CASSLGSDEQYF. The chain couples TRBV5-6 to TRBJ2-7; D call uncertain. Per the germline V gene, CDR1 is SGHDT and CDR2 is YYEEEE. V lost 0 bases and J 5 bases, leaving 6 bases between the germline ends. The CDR3 extends over 12 amino acids.